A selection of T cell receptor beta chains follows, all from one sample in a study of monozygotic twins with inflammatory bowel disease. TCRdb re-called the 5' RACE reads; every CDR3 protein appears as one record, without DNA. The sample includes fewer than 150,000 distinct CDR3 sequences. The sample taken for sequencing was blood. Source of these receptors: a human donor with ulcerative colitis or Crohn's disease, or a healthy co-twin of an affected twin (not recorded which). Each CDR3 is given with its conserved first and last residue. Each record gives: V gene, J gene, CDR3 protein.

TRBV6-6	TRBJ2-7	CASSYSGTEYEQYF
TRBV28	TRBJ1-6	CASSAPGGEGIYSPLHF
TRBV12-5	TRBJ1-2	CASGLVTGVDYGYTF
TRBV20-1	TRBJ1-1	CSARDQPNTEAFF
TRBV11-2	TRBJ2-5	CASSPVNLAGTLQETQYF
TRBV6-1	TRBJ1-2	CASSEALRTEYYGYTF
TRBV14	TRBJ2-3	CASSLRQWATDTQYF
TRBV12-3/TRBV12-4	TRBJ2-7	CAISAAPTYEQYF
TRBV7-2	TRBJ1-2	CASSFQGSDYGYTF
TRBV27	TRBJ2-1	CASSQQGLVSYNEQFF
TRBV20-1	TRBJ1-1	CSARPRQANAEAFF
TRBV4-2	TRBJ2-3	CASSQEGVTWGTDTQYF
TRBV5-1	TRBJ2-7	CASSADVPYEQYF
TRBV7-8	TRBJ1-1	CASSLEGAGWVNTEAFF
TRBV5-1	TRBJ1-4	CASSWGQGDATNEKLFF
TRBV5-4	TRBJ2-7	CASSLSAGEQYF